This T cell receptor beta chain emerged from a study of glioma-infiltrating T cells. Findings of the study overall: Tissue and blood shared very few CDR3 sequences. Gliomas, especially low-grade, showed above-expected tissue-blood divergence; non-neoplastic patients showed below.

This clonotype was seen a handful of times. Its target is not known. TCR alpha and beta CDR3 regions were amplified from RNA using iRepertoire nested multiplex PCR. Tissue mRNA or PBMC total RNA, roughly 95-400 ng, went into one-step reverse transcription and amplification. Each CDR3 protein is one row after TCRdb ran MiXCR on the multiplex PCR reads. This table has some 150,000 distinct CDR3 sequences, 39% appearing once. The TCR comes from a human donor with low-grade glioma or glioblastoma, undergoing nonglioma brain surgery, or in good health (not recorded which). Sequences were obtained from glioma tissue, nonneoplastic brain tissue, or PBMCs (not recorded which).

The CDR3 is CSASPRAKETQYF. DNA for the CDR3: TGCAGTGCTAGTCCCAGGGCTAAAGAGACCCAGTACTTC. This chain joins TRBV20-1 and TRBJ2-5; D is perhaps TRBD1 (5 bases). CDR3 size: 13 residues. Germline CDR1 is DFQATT and CDR2 is SNEGSKA (reference sequence). The V gene lost 3 bases and the J gene lost 3 bases, with 11 bases spanning the gap.